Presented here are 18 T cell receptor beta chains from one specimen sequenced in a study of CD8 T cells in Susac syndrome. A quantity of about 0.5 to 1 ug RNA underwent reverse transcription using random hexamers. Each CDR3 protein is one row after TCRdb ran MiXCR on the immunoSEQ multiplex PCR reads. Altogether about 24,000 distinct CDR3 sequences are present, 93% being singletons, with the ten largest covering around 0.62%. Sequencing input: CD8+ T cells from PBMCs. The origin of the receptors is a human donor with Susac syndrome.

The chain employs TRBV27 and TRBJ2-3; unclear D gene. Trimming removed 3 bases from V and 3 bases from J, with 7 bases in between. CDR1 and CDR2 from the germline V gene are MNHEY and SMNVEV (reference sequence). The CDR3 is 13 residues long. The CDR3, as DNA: TGTGCCAGCAGTTTTAGGTCGACAGATACGCAGTATTTT. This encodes CASSFRSTDTQYF.

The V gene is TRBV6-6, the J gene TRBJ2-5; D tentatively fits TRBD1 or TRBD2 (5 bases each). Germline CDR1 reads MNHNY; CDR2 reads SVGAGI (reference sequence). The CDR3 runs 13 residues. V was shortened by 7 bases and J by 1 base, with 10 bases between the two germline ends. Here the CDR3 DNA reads TGTGCCAGCACCATGGGGACCCAAGAGACCCAGTACTTC. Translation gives CASTMGTQETQYF.

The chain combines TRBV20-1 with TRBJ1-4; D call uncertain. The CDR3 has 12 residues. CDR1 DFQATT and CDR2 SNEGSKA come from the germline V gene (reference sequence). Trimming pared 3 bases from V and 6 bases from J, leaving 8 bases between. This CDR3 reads CSASGRYEKLFF. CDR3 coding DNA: TGCAGTGCTAGCGGACGGTATGAAAAACTGTTTTTT.

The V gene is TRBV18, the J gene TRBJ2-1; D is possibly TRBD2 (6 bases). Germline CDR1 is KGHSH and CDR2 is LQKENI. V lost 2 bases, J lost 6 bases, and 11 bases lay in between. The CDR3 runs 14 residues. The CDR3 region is CASSPTLGGNEQFF. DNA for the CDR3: TGTGCCAGCTCACCAACGCTCGGGGGCAATGAGCAGTTCTTC. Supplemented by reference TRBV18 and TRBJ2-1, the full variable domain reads NAGVMQNPRHLVRRRGQEARLRCSPMKGHSHVYWYRQLPEEGLKFMVYLQKENIIDESGMPKERFSAEFPKEGPSILRIQQVVRGDSAAYFCASSPTLGGNEQFFGPGTRLTVL.

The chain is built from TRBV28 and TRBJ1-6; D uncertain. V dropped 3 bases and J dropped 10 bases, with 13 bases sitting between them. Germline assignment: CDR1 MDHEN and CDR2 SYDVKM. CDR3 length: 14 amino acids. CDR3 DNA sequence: TGTGCCAGCAGTTTTGGGTACTCGGGATCACCCCTCCACTTT. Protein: CASSFGYSGSPLHF.

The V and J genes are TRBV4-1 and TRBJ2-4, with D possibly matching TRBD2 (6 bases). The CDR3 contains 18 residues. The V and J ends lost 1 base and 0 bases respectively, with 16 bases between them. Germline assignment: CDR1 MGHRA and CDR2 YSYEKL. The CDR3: CASSQVGRQPLAKNIQYF. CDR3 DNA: TGCGCCAGCAGCCAAGTTGGGAGGCAGCCTCTAGCCAAAAACATTCAGTACTTC.

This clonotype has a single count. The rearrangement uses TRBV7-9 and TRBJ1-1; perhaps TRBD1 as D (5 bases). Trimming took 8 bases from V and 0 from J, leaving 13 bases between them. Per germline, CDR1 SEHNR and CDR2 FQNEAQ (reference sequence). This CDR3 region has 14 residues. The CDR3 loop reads CASGGESMNTEAFF. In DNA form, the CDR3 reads TGTGCCAGCGGGGGGGAGTCTATGAACACTGAAGCTTTCTTT.

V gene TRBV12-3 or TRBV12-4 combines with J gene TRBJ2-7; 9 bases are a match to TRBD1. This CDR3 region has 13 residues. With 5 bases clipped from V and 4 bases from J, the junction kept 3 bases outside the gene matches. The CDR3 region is CASSQTGGYEQYF. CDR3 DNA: TGTGCCAGCAGTCAGACAGGGGGTTACGAGCAGTACTTC.

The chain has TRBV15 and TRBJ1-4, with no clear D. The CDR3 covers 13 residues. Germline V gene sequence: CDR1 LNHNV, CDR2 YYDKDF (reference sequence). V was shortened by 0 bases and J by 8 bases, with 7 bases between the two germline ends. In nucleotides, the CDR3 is TGTGCCACCAGCAGAGAAGACGGCGAAAAACTGTTTTTT. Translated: CATSREDGEKLFF.

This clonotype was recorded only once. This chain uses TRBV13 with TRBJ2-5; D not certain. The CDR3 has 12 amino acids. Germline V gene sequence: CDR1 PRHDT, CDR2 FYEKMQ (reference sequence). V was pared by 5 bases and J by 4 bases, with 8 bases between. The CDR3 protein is CASSTFRETQYF. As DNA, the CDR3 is TGTGCCAGCAGCACTTTCCGAGAGACCCAGTACTTC.

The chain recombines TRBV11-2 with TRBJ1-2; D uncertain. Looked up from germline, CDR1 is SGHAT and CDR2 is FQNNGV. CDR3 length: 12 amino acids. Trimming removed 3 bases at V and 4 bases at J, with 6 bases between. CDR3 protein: CASSLARYGYTF. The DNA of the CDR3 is TGTGCCAGCAGCTTGGCCCGCTATGGCTACACCTTC.

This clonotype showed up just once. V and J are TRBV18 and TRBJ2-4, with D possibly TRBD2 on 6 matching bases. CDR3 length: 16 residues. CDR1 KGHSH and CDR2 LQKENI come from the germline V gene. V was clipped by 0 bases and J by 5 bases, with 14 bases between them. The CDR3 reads CASSPPEGPMENIQYF. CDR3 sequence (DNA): TGTGCCAGCTCACCACCGGAGGGCCCAATGGAAAACATTCAGTACTTC.

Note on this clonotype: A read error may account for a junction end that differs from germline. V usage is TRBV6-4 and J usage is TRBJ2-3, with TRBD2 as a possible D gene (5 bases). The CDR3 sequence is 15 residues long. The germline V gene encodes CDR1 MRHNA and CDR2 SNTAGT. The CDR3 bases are TGTGCCGGCAGTGACTCCGCGGGTAGCACAGATACGCAGTATTTT. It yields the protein CAGSDSAGSTDTQYF.

CDR3: CASSLAVWGRAYEQYF. Written as DNA, the CDR3 is TGTGCCAGCAGCTTGGCTGTTTGGGGGCGAGCTTACGAGCAGTACTTC. The rearrangement uses TRBV5-6 and TRBJ2-7, with a tentative D call TRBD1 (6 bases). The V and J ends lost 0 bases and 4 bases respectively, with 17 bases between them. The CDR3 runs 16 residues. Germline CDR1 and CDR2: SGHDT and YYEEEE.

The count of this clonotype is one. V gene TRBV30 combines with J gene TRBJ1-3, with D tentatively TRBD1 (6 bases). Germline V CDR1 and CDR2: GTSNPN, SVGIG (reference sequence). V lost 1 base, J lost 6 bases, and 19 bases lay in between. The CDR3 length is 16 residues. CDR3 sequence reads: CAWSGFGGGVQNTIYF. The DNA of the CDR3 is TGTGCCTGGAGTGGGTTTGGAGGGGGTGTCCAAAACACCATATATTTT.

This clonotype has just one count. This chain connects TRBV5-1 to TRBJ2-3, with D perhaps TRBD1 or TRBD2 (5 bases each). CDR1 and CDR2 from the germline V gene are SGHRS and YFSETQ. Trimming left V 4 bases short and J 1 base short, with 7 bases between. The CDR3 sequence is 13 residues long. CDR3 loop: CASSRDGTDTQYF. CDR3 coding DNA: TGCGCCAGCAGCCGGGACGGCACAGATACGCAGTATTTT.

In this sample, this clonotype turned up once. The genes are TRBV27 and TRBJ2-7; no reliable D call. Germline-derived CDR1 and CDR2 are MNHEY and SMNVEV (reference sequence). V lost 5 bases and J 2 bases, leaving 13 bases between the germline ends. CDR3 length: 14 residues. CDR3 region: CASSPSFGAYEQYF. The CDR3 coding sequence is TGTGCCAGCAGTCCCAGCTTTGGAGCCTACGAGCAGTACTTC.

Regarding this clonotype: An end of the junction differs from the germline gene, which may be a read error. DNA of the CDR3: TGTGCCAGTAGTATAAGGGCCTATAATGAGCAGTTCTTC. This encodes CASSIRAYNEQFF. V usage is TRBV19 and J usage is TRBJ2-1; D unclear. The CDR3 has 13 amino acids. CDR1 is LNHDA, CDR2 SQIVND, per germline (reference sequence).